This T cell receptor gamma chain was identified in a study of intestinal T cells in coeliac disease (dated by TCRdb to 2018 to 2020). The study in broad terms: Coeliac patients were found to be much younger than controls, with mean ages of about 15 versus 50 years recorded in the TRG cohort. A second, larger TCR-gamma (TRG) cohort comprised duodenal biopsies from some 36 coeliac disease patients and some 20 non-coeliac controls. The TCR-delta (TRD) cohort included duodenal biopsies from roughly 11 coeliac disease patients and roughly 11 non-coeliac controls. Study-wide findings and limitations: TRD kmer-based clustering correctly classified all 22 biopsies in training, with a reported leave-one-out accuracy of around 92%. Clustering based on TRG put most of the 54 biopsies (roughly 94%) in the right class, and the reported leave-one-out accuracy was roughly 87%. FFPE-derived DNA was found to be relatively degraded, and loss of a proportion of TCR sequences in each sample was likely caused by this degradation. Repeated CDR3 amino acid sequences could not be distinguished from PCR duplicates in the analysis. A significant age difference was observed between coeliac and control groups, although significant classification was not yielded by an age-split analysis.

Genomic DNA was extracted with the QIAamp DNA FFPE tissue kit from ten 5-um FFPE scrolls per case. Classification of coeliac disease based on the TCR repertoire was tested using fully anonymised formalin-fixed paraffin-embedded duodenal biopsies that were surplus to diagnostic needs. In the germline V gene, CDR1 corresponds to EGSTGY and CDR2 to YDSYTSSV. From its cysteine to its phenylalanine, the CDR3 spans 9 amino acids. Solely the CDR3 DNA is kept, with 27 bases framed from the first base. The junction shows trimming of 9 bases on V and 7 bases on J, and the gene matches do not reach 3 bases of it. The sample holds a few counts of this clone. Its binding antigen is unknown. Qualities for individual bases were not recorded, and no much larger clone is one base off. Libraries came from multiplex PCR. Sequencing used an Ion Torrent PGM. TRG repertoires were amplified from approximately 220 ng of biopsy DNA with the LymphoTrack kit, in which Illumina adapters are carried by the primers. TRG amplicons were purified with AMPure XP beads, quantified on a 2100 Bioanalyzer, and pooled equimolarly. Sequencing of TRG libraries was performed on an Ion PGM instrument. The authors' analysis ran thus. Using FastX, any read was removed if more than 10% of its nucleotides had quality scores below the third quartile calculated per patient. Reads were aligned with IMGT/HighV-QUEST to assign V, D and J genes, identify CDR3 regions and assess functionality. Sequences were converted to amino acids, and every sequence predicted to be non-functional was removed. CDR3s were split into kmers, with and without positional annotation; kmer frequencies underwent PCA, and samples were clustered using all 1023 combinations of PCs 1-10. Classification was validated by leave-one-out cross-validation, in which parameters were re-optimised on the remaining samples each time. Shannon diversity was computed with the vegan R package from repeated random subsamples equal to the lowest read count. With CATT, TCRdb called clones again from the public reads; duplicate DNA rows were later joined. TCRdb's processing, not the authors', yielded these V and J calls. The sample has several hundred gamma-chain clones on record, 35% to 50% of them singletons. The ten largest clones add up to less than 20% of the sample.

The TCR sequence derives from a human donor with celiac disease. This receptor chain uses TRGV4 and TRGJ1 or TRGJ2. The sequenced sample consisted of a duodenal biopsy. CDR3 loop: CATLYKKLF. The bases read TGTGCCACCCTCTATAAGAAACTCTTT.